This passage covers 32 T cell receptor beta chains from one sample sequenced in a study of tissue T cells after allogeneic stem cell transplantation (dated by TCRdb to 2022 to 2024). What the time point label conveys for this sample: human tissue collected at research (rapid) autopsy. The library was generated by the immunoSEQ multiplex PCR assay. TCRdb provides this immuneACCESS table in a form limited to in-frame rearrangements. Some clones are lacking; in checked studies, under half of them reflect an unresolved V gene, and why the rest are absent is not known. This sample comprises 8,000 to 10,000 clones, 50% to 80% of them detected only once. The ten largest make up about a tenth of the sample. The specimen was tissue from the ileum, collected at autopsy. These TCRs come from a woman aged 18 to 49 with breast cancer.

This chain's CDR3 is CASSLDGGTSGRGTYEQYF. CDR3 in DNA: TGTGCCAGCAGCTTAGATGGCGGGACTAGCGGGAGGGGAACCTACGAGCAGTACTTC. The chain uses TRBV7-9 and TRBJ2-7; 16 positions agree with TRBD2. With V trimmed by 1 base and J by 2 bases, 8 bases remained unmatched. The CDR3 consists of 19 residues. Germline loops: CDR1 SEHNR, CDR2 FQNEAQ (reference sequence).

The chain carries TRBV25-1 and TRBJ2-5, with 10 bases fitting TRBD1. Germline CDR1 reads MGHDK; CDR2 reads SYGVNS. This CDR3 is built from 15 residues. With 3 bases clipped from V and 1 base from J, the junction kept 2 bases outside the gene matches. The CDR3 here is CASSDWDRGQETQYF. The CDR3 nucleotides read TGTGCCAGCAGTGACTGGGACAGGGGCCAAGAGACCCAGTACTTC.

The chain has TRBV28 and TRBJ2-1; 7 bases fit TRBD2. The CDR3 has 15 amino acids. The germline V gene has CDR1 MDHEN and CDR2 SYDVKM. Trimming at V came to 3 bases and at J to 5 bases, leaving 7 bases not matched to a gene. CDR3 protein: CASSFWTRGHNEQFF. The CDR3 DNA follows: TGTGCCAGCAGTTTCTGGACTAGGGGCCACAATGAGCAGTTCTTC.

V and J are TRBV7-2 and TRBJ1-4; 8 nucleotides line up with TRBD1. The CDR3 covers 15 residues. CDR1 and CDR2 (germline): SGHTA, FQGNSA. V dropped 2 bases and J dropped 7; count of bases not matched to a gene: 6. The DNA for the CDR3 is TGTGCCAGCAGCTTAACCGGGACAGGATTTGAAAAACTGTTTTTT. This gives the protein CASSLTGTGFEKLFF.

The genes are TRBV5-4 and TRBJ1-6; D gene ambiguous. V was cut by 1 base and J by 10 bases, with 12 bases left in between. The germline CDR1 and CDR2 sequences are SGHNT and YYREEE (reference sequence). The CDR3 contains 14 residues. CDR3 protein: CASSLPRVGSPLHF. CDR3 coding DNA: TGTGCCAGCAGCTTGCCCCGAGTGGGATCACCCCTCCACTTT.

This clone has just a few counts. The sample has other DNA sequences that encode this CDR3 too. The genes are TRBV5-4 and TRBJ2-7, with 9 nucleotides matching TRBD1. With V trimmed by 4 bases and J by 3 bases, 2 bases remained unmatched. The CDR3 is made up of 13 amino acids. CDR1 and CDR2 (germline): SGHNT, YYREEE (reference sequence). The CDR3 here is CASSLTGGYEQYF. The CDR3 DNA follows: TGTGCCAGCAGCCTGACAGGGGGCTACGAGCAGTACTTC.

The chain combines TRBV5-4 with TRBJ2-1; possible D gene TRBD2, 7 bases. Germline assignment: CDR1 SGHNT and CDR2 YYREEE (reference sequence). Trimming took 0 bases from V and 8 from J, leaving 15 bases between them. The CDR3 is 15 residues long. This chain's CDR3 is CASSLGGGRGDEQFF. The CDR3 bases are TGTGCCAGCAGCTTGGGCGGTGGGAGGGGGGATGAGCAGTTCTTC.

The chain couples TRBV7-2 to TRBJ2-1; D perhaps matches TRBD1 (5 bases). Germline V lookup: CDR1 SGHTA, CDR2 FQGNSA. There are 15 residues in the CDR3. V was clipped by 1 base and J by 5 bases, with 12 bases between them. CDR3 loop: CASSLGIGEHNEQFF. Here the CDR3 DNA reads TGTGCCAGCAGCTTAGGGATAGGGGAACACAATGAGCAGTTCTTC.

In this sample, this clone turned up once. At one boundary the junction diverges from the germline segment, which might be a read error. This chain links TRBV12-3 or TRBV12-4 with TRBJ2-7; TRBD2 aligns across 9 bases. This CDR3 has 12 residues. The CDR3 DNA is TGTGCCAGCAGTTTAGCCGGGACTAGCCTTTGGTTC. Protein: CASSLAGTSLWF.

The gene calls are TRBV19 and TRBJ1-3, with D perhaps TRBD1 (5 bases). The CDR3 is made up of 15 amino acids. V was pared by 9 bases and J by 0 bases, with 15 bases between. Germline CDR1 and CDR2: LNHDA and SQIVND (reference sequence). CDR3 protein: CASAFWQGSGNTIYF. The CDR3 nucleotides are TGTGCCAGCGCTTTCTGGCAGGGCTCTGGAAACACCATATATTTT. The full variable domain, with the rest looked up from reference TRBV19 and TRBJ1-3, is DGGITQSPKYLFRKEGQNVTLSCEQNLNHDAMYWYRQDPGQGLRLIYYSQIVNDFQKGDIAEGYSVSREKKESFPLTVTSAQKNPTAFYLCASAFWQGSGNTIYFGEGSWLTVV.

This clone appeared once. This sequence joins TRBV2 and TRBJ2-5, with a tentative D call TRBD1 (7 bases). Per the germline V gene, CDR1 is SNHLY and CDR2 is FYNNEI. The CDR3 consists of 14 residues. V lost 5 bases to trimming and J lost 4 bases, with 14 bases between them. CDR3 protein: CASSPGQEGETQYF. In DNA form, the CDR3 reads TGTGCCAGCAGTCCTGGACAGGAGGGAGAGACCCAGTACTTC.

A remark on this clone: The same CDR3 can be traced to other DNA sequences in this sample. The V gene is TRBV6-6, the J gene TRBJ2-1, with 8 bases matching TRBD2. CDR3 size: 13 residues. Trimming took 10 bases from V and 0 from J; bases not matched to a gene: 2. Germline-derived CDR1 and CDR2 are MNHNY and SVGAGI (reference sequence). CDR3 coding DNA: TGTGCCACCCGGGGGGGCTCCTACAATGAGCAGTTCTTC. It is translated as CATRGGSYNEQFF.

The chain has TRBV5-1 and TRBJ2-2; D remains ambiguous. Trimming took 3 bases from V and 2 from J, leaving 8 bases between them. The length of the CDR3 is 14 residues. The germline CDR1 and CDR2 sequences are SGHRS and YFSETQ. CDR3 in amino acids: CASSYRQNTGELFF. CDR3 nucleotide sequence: TGCGCCAGCAGCTACCGGCAAAACACCGGGGAGCTGTTTTTT.

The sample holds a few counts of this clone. The CDR3 sequence: CASSPNPQGNTGELFF. The CDR3 DNA reads TGTGCCAGCTCACCAAACCCCCAGGGGAACACCGGGGAGCTGTTTTTT. This chain connects TRBV18 to TRBJ2-2; D possibly corresponds to TRBD1 (5 bases). The CDR3 totals 16 residues. CDR1 KGHSH and CDR2 LQKENI come from the germline V gene. Trimming pared 2 bases from V and 1 base from J, leaving 11 bases between. Looking up the rest from reference TRBV18 and TRBJ2-2 gives the full variable domain: NAGVMQNPRHLVRRRGQEARLRCSPMKGHSHVYWYRQLPEEGLKFMVYLQKENIIDESGMPKERFSAEFPKEGPSILRIQQVVRGDSAAYFCASSPNPQGNTGELFFGEGSRLTVL.

CDR3 sequence: CASSPDIDTGELFF. For the CDR3, the DNA is TGTGCCAGCAGCCCGGACATTGACACCGGGGAGCTGTTTTTT. The chain carries TRBV9 and TRBJ2-2, with a possible D match to TRBD1 (5 bases). The germline V and J ends were trimmed by 4 bases and 3 bases, with 10 bases remaining between them. From germline, CDR1 is SGDLS and CDR2 YYNGEE. The CDR3 sequence is 14 residues long.

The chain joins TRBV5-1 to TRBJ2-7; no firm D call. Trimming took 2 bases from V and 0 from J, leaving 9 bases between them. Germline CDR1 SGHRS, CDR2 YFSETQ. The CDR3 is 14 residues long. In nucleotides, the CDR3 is TGCGCCAGCAGCTTCCAGGATAGCTCCTACGAGCAGTACTTC. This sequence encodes CASSFQDSSYEQYF.

The CDR3 is CASSPDRRETQYF. The CDR3 DNA follows: TGCGCCAGCAGCCCGGACAGGAGGGAGACCCAGTACTTC. V usage is TRBV5-1 and J usage is TRBJ2-5; 7 bases line up with TRBD1. This CDR3 is 13 amino acids long. Germline loops: CDR1 SGHRS, CDR2 YFSETQ. Losses at the gene ends were 4 bases for V and 5 bases for J; bases not matched to a gene: 5.

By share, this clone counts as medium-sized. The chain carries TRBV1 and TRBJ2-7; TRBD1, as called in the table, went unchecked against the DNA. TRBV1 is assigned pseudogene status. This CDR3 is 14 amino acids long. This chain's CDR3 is CTSSQDTQGNEQYF. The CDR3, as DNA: TGCACCAGCAGCCAAGATACTCAGGGGAACGAGCAGTACTTC.

The CDR3 sequence: CASSGTGLKLFF. CDR3 coding DNA: TGTGCCAGCAGTGGTACAGGGTTAAAACTGTTTTTT. This rearrangement joins TRBV2 to TRBJ1-4; the D gene is possibly TRBD1 (6 bases). CDR1 is SNHLY and CDR2 is FYNNEI in the germline V gene. V was cut by 4 bases and J by 10 bases, with 10 bases left in between. The CDR3 has 12 residues.

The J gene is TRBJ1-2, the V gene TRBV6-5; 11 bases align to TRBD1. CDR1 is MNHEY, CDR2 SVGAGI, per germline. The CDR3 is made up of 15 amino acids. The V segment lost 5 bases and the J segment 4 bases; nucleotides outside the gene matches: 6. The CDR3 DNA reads TGTGCCAGCAGTCCCGGACAGGGGGCGGGCTATGGCTACACCTTC. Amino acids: CASSPGQGAGYGYTF.

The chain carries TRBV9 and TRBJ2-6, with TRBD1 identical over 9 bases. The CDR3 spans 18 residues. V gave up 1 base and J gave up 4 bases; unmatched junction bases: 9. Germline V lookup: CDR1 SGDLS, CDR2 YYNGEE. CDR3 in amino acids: CASSVNLQGAAGANVLTF. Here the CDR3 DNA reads TGTGCCAGCAGCGTAAACCTACAGGGGGCGGCGGGGGCCAACGTCCTGACTTTC.

CDR3 in DNA: TGTGCCAGCGGTCTAGAGGGGTCACCCCTCCACTTT. Its protein is CASGLEGSPLHF. The chain joins TRBV6-4 to TRBJ1-6; possible D gene TRBD1, 5 bases. V gave up 8 bases and J gave up 10 bases, with 12 bases separating them. The V gene's germline CDR1 is MRHNA and CDR2 SNTAGT. The CDR3 length is 12 residues.

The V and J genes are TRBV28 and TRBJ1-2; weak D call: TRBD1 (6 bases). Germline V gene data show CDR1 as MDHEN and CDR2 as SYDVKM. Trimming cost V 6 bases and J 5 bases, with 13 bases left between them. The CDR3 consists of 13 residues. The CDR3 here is CASRNREGYGYTF. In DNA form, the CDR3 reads TGTGCCAGCAGGAACAGGGAAGGGTATGGCTACACCTTC.

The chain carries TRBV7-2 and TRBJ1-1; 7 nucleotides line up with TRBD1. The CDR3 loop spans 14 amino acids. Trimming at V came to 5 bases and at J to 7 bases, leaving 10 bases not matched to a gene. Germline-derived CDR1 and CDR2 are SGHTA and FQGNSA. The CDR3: CASSPQGWVGEAFF. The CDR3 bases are TGTGCCAGCAGCCCACAGGGGTGGGTAGGTGAAGCTTTCTTT.

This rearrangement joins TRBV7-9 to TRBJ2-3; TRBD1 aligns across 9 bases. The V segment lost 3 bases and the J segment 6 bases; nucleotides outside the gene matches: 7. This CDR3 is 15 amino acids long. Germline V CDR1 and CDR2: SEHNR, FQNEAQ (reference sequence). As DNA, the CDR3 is TGTGCCAGCAGCTTCGTTGGGACAGGGAGGGATACGCAGTATTTT. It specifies CASSFVGTGRDTQYF.

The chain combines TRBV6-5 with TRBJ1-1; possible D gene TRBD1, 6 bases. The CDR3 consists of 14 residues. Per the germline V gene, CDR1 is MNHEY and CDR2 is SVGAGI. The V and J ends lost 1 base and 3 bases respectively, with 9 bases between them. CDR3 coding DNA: TGTGCCAGCAGTTACTTGGGGGCCCACACTGAAGCTTTCTTT. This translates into CASSYLGAHTEAFF.

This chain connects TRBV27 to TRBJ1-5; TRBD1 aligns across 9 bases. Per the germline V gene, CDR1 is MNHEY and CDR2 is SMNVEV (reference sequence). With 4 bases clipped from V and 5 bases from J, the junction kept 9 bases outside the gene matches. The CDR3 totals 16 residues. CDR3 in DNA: TGTGCCAGCAGTTACAGTAAGGGACAGGGCTATCAGCCCCAGCATTTT. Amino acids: CASSYSKGQGYQPQHF.

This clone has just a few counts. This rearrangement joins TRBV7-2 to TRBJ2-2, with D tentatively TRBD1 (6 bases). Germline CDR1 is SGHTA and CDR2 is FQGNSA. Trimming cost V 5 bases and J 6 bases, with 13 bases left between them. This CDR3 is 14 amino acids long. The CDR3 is CASSANRVAGELFF. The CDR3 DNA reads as TGTGCCAGCAGCGCAAACAGGGTTGCCGGGGAGCTGTTTTTT.

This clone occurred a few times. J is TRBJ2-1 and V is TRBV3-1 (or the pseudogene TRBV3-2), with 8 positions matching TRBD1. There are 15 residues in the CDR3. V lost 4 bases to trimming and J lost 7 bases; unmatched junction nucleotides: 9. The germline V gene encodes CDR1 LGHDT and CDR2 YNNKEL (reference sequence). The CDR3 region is CASSPRDRRGNEQFF. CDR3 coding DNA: TGTGCCAGCAGCCCACGGGACAGGCGAGGTAATGAGCAGTTCTTC.

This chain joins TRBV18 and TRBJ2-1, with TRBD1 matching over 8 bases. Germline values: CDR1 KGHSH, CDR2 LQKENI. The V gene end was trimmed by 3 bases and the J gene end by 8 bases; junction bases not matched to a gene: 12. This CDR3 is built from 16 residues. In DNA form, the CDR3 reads TGTGCCAGCTCACCCCGACAGGGGCCCCCTGGGGATGAGCAGTTCTTC. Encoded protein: CASSPRQGPPGDEQFF.

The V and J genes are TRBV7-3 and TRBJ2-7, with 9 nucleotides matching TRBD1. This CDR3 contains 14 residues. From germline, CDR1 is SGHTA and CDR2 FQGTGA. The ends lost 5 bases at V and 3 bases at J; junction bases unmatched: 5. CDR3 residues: CASSPDRGSYEQYF. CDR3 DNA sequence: TGTGCCAGCAGCCCAGACAGGGGGAGCTACGAGCAGTACTTC.

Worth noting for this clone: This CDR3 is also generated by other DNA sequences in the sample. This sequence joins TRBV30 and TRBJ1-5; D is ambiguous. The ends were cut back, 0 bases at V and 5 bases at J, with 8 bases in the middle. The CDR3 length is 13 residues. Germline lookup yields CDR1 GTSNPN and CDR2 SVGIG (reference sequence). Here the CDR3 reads CAWSVQGDQPQHF. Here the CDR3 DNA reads TGTGCCTGGAGTGTACAAGGAGATCAGCCCCAGCATTTT.